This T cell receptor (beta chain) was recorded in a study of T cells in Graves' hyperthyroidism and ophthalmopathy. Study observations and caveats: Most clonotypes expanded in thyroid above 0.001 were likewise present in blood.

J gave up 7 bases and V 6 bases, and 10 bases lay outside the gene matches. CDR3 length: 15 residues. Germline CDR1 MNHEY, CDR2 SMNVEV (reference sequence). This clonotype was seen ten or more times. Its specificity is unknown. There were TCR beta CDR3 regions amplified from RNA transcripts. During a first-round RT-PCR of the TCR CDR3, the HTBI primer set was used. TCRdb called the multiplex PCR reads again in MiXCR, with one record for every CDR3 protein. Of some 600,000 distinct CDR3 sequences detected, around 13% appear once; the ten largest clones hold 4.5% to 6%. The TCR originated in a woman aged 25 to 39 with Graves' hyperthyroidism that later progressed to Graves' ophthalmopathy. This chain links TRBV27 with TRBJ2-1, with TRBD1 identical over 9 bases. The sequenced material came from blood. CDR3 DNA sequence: TGTGCCAGCAGCCGGGGGACAGGGACACAGAATGAGCAGTTCTTC. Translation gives CASSRGTGTQNEQFF.